This paragraph reports one T cell receptor (beta chain). The trim removed 3 bases at V and 7 bases at J, leaving 6 bases unmatched. Germline V gene sequence: CDR1 LGHDT, CDR2 YNNKEL (reference sequence). CDR3 length equals 14 residues. Original analysis: Quantification of nucleated cells was approximated via reference gene primer amplification. This table comes from immunoSEQ multiplex PCR, and its TCRdb copy is limited to in-frame clones, with some not included. V, J and clone size were drawn from that table, and D and trimming were deduced from the DNA. The repertoire consists of tens of thousands of clones, with about 86% occurring once and the leading ten covering 25% to 30%. The data are from a study of blood T cell repertoires in COVID-19. Looking at the study overall: From T cells, B-cell-depleted T cells, or PBMCs came the material, which was cDNA or gDNA.

The clonotype comes from a human donor in a cohort sampled during active COVID-19. The V and J genes are TRBV3-1 (or the pseudogene TRBV3-2) and TRBJ2-7, with TRBD2 matching 10 bases. Sequencing used peripheral blood. The DNA for the CDR3 is TGTGCCAGCAGCCAGGAAGCGGGGGGGAGGGAGCAGTACTTC. Its protein product is CASSQEAGGREQYF.